The TCR beta chain under discussion was sequenced for a study of control samples from healthy donors and cancer patients. Profiling relied on immunoSEQ multiplex PCR, and the TCRdb table lists in-frame clones only, not all of them. The repertoire consists of 15,000 to 20,000 clones, with approximately 81% occurring once and the leading ten covering about 31%. This clone was counted a few times. The germline V gene encodes CDR1 ENHRY and CDR2 SYGVKD. The CDR3 extends over 21 amino acids. Trimming stripped 0 bases from V and 0 bases from J, with 26 bases between. This chain joins TRBV10-3 and TRBJ1-1, with unresolved D. The sequencing sample was made of PBMCs. The source is a woman in her seventies with lung cancer. The CDR3 coding sequence is TGTGCCATCAGTGAGTCTGATAGGATGAAGCGAGGAACCTTCATGAACACTGAAGCTTTCTTT. Its protein product is CAISESDRMKRGTFMNTEAFF.